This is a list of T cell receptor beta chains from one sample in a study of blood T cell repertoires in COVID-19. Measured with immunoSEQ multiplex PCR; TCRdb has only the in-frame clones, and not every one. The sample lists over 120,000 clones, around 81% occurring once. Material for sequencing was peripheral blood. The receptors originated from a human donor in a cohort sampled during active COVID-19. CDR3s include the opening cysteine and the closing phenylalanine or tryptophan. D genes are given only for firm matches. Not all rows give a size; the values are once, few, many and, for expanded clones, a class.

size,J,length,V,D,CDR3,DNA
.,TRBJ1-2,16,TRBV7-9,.,CASSLKLTGANYGYTF,TGTGCCAGCAGCTTAAAGTTGACAGGCGCAAACTATGGCTACACCTTC
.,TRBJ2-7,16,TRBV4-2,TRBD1,CASSHSGTGAPYEQYF,TGTGCCAGCAGCCATTCCGGTACAGGGGCCCCCTACGAGCAGTACTTC
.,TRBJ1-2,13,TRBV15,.,CATSFGKSYGYTF,TGTGCCACCAGCTTCGGTAAATCCTATGGCTACACCTTC
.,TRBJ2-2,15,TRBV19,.,CASREDFVNTGELFF,TGTGCCAGTAGGGAAGACTTTGTGAACACCGGGGAGCTGTTTTTT
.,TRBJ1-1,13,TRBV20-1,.,CSASWPSNTEAFF,TGCAGTGCTAGTTGGCCGTCGAACACTGAAGCTTTCTTT
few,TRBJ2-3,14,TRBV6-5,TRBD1,CASSNRGRTDTQYF,TGTGCCAGCAGTAACAGGGGGCGCACAGATACGCAGTATTTT
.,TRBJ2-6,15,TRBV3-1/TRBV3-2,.,CASSPGQSGANVLTF,TGTGCCAGCAGCCCAGGGCAGTCTGGGGCCAACGTCCTGACTTTC
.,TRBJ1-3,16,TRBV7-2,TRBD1,CASSLGGTGGGNTIYF,TGTGCCAGCAGCTTAGGGGGGACAGGCGGGGGAAACACCATATATTTT
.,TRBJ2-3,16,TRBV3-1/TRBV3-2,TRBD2,CASSRGLAERTDTQYF,TGTGCCAGCAGTAGAGGACTAGCGGAGAGGACAGATACGCAGTATTTT
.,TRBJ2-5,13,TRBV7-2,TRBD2,CASRLDGGGSQYF,TGTGCCAGCCGCTTAGACGGGGGGGGGTCCCAGTACTTC
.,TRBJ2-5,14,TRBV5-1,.,CASSLRRPEETQYF,TGCGCCAGCAGCTTGAGGAGACCCGAGGAGACCCAGTACTTC
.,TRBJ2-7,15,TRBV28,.,CASISRGSRGYEQYF,TGTGCCAGCATCTCCCGGGGAAGTCGCGGCTACGAGCAGTACTTC
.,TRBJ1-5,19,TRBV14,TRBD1,CASSQGGQGAYVGNQPQHF,TGTGCCAGCAGCCAAGGAGGACAGGGGGCTTATGTCGGCAATCAGCCCCAGCATTTT
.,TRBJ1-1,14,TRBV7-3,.,CASSLATVGTEAFF,TGTGCCAGCAGCTTAGCTACAGTAGGCACTGAAGCTTTCTTT
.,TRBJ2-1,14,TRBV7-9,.,CASSPGGSYNEQFF,TGTGCCAGCAGCCCAGGGGGGTCCTACAATGAGCAGTTCTTC
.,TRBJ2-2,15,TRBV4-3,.,CASSQDRGRPGELFF,TGCGCCAGCAGCCAAGATCGGGGGAGGCCCGGGGAGCTGTTTTTT
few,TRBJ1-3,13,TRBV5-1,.,CASSYDIGNTIYF,TGCGCCAGCAGCTATGACATTGGAAACACCATATATTTT
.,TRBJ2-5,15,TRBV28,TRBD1,CASSEDRGRGETQYF,TGTGCCAGCAGCGAAGACAGGGGACGAGGAGAGACCCAGTACTTC
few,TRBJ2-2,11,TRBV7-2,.,CASSSYSELFF,TGTGCCAGCAGCTCTTATTCGGAGCTGTTTTTT
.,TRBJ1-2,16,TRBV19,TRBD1,CASSRGQGYANYGYTF,TGTGCCAGTAGTAGGGGACAGGGATACGCTAACTATGGCTACACCTTC
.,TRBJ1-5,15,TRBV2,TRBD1,CASTRDRGRNQPQHF,TGTGCCAGCACTCGGGACAGGGGTAGGAATCAGCCCCAGCATTTT
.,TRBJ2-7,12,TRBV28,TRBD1,CASRRQGVGQYF,TGTGCCAGCAGGAGACAGGGGGTTGGGCAGTACTTC
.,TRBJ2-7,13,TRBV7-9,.,CASSPKDSYEQYF,TGTGCCAGCAGCCCGAAGGACAGCTACGAGCAGTACTTC
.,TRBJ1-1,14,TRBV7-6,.,CASSLTGLNTEAFF,TGTGCCAGCAGCTTGACAGGTCTGAACACTGAAGCTTTCTTT
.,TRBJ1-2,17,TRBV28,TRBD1,CASSLWMGTGGGYGYTF,TGTGCCAGCAGTTTATGGATGGGGACAGGGGGAGGATATGGCTACACCTTC
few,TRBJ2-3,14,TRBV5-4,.,CASSFGLFTDTQYF,TGTGCCAGCAGCTTCGGACTATTCACAGATACGCAGTATTTT
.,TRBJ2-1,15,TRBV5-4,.,CASSLQVSSYNEQFF,TGTGCCAGCAGCTTGCAGGTTAGCTCCTACAATGAGCAGTTCTTC
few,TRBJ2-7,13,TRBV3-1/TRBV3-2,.,CASSQRASYEQYF,TGTGCCAGCAGCCAGCGGGCCTCCTACGAGCAGTACTTC
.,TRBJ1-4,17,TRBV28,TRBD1,CASRPRTGKSTNEKLFF,TGTGCCAGCAGGCCTAGGACAGGGAAGTCAACTAATGAAAAACTGTTTTTT
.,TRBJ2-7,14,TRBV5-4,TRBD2,CASSSGGGAGEQYF,TGTGCCAGCAGCTCGGGAGGGGGGGCAGGCGAGCAGTACTTC
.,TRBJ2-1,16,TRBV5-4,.,CASSTSGRKVSNEQFF,TGTGCCAGCAGCACCTCCGGGAGAAAGGTTTCCAATGAGCAGTTCTTC
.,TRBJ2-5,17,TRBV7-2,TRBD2,CASSLATGGSRQETQYF,TGTGCCAGCAGCTTAGCAACTGGCGGGAGCCGACAAGAGACCCAGTACTTC
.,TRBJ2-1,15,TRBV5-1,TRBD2,CASSLEGGSGREQFF,TGCGCCAGCAGCTTGGAAGGAGGTAGCGGGAGGGAGCAGTTCTTC
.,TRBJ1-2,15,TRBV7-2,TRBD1,CASSLFLGGDYGYTF,TGTGCCAGCAGCTTATTCCTAGGGGGCGACTATGGCTACACCTTC
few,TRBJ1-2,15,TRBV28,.,CASSFVWEGMDGYTF,TGTGCCAGCAGTTTCGTCTGGGAGGGAATGGATGGCTACACCTTC
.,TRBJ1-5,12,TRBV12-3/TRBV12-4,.,CASRGGTQPQHF,TGTGCCAGCAGAGGGGGAACTCAGCCCCAGCATTTT
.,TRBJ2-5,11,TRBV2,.,CASSEPETQYF,TGTGCCAGCAGTGAACCGGAGACCCAGTACTTC
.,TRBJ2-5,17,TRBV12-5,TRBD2,CASGPTGTSGLGETQYF,TGTGCTAGTGGACCAACCGGGACTAGCGGCCTCGGTGAGACCCAGTACTTC
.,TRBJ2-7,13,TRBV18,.,CASSRDSTYEQYF,TGTGCCAGCTCACGGGACTCGACCTACGAGCAGTACTTC
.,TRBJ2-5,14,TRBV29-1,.,CSGGVGSDQETQYF,TGCAGCGGGGGGGTCGGTAGCGATCAAGAGACCCAGTACTTC
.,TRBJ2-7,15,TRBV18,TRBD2,CASSPRRAGRDEQYF,TGTGCCAGCTCACCAAGGCGAGCGGGACGGGACGAGCAGTACTTC
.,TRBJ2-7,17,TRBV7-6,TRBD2,CASSHQSSGLANREQYF,TGTGCCAGCAGCCACCAATCTTCGGGACTAGCAAATCGCGAGCAGTACTTC
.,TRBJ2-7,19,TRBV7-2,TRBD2,CASSFLGETSGFRSYEQYF,TGTGCCAGCAGCTTTTTGGGGGAGACTAGCGGGTTCCGGTCCTACGAGCAGTACTTC
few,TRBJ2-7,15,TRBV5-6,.,CASSWGLDAKYEQYF,TGTGCCAGCAGCTGGGGGCTAGACGCCAAATACGAGCAGTACTTC
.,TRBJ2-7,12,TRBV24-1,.,CATSDRGDEQYF,TGTGCCACCAGTGACAGGGGCGACGAGCAGTACTTC
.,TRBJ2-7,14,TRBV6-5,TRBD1,CASSDGTGVYEQYF,TGTGCCAGCAGCGACGGGACAGGGGTCTACGAGCAGTACTTC
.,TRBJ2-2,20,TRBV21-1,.,CASSKERQGVTVRNTGELFF,TGTGCCAGCAGCAAAGAGCGACAGGGGGTCACCGTTAGGAACACCGGGGAGCTGTTTTTT
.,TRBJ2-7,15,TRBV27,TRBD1,CASSSPGQGVYEQYF,TGTGCCAGCAGTTCCCCGGGACAGGGGGTCTACGAGCAGTACTTC
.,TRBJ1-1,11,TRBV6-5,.,CASRSQGEAFF,TGTGCCAGCAGGTCACAGGGCGAAGCTTTCTTT
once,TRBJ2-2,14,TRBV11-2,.,CASSLRRSTGELFF,TGTGCCAGCAGCCTCCGTCGGAGTACCGGGGAGCTGTTTTTT
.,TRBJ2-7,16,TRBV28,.,CASSFSLKLLSYEQYF,TGTGCCAGCAGTTTCTCCCTAAAACTCCTTTCCTACGAGCAGTACTTC
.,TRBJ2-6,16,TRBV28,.,CASIARAPSGANVLTF,TGTGCCAGCATCGCCAGGGCCCCCTCTGGGGCCAACGTCCTGACTTTC